Shown below are 2 T cell receptor beta chains from a single sample sequenced in a study of blood T cell repertoires in COVID-19. The table came from immunoSEQ multiplex PCR; TCRdb's copy has only in-frame clones and leaves some out. The repertoire has about 280,000 clones, around 90% of them found once; the top ten carry almost 9.5%. The sequenced sample was peripheral blood. The receptors stem from a man aged 18 to 29 with active or convalescent COVID-19.

This chain links TRBV2 with TRBJ1-5, with 8 bases identical to TRBD1. This CDR3 has 14 residues. V was pared by 4 bases and J by 4 bases, with 3 bases of the junction left unmatched. Germline CDR1 is SNHLY and CDR2 is FYNNEI. The chain's CDR3 is CASSARTGNQPQHF. DNA for the CDR3: TGTGCCAGCAGTGCACGGACAGGGAATCAGCCCCAGCATTTT.

Concerning this clone itself: A junction boundary mismatches the germline segment, possibly from a read error. J is TRBJ2-7 and V is TRBV13; TRBD2 matches at 11 bases. Per the germline V gene, CDR1 is PRHDT and CDR2 is FYEKMQ (reference sequence). The CDR3 length is 15 residues. The CDR3: CASSLGLAGPYEQYF. CDR3 DNA sequence: TGTGCCAGCAGCCTAGGACTAGCGGGCCCCTACGAGCAGTACTTC.